A selection of T cell receptor beta chains follows, all from one sample in a study of blood T cells in healthy people across ages. TCRdb independently ran MiXCR on the 5' RACE reads; one entry per CDR3 protein. The sample lists 1,300,000 or so distinct CDR3 sequences, 45% to 70% occurring once. The source material was blood. These receptors all come from a man aged 18 to 30 in good health. The CDR3 runs from the conserved cysteine through the conserved F or W. Fields, in order: V gene, J gene, clone size, CDR3 protein. Part of the rows lack a size; the others show once, few, many or a class for expanded clones.

v_gene: TRBV5-1
j_gene: TRBJ2-1
abundance: NA
CDR3aa: CASSLVGLNNEQFF

v_gene: TRBV28
j_gene: TRBJ1-5
abundance: few
CDR3aa: CASSVDAGPNQPQHF

v_gene: TRBV10-3
j_gene: TRBJ2-3
abundance: NA
CDR3aa: CAISGGTGADTQYF

v_gene: TRBV24-1
j_gene: TRBJ2-1
abundance: once
CDR3aa: CATSDWKGNNEQFF

v_gene: TRBV12-3/TRBV12-4
j_gene: TRBJ2-7
abundance: few
CDR3aa: CASSSQSHEQYF

v_gene: TRBV6-2/TRBV6-3
j_gene: TRBJ2-1
abundance: NA
CDR3aa: CASSYGGAKVNEQFF

v_gene: TRBV29-1
j_gene: TRBJ2-7
abundance: NA
CDR3aa: CSVAGLTYEQYF

v_gene: TRBV29-1
j_gene: TRBJ2-7
abundance: NA
CDR3aa: CSVIEASSYFYEQYF

v_gene: TRBV6-6
j_gene: TRBJ1-6
abundance: NA
CDR3aa: CASSYARQGGSPLHF

v_gene: TRBV9
j_gene: TRBJ2-6
abundance: few
CDR3aa: CASSVDMRQGVANVLTF

v_gene: TRBV4-1
j_gene: NA
abundance: few
CDR3aa: CASSQAHQGLRDEQYF

v_gene: TRBV19
j_gene: TRBJ2-2
abundance: NA
CDR3aa: CASRKTSGGPELFF

v_gene: TRBV20-1
j_gene: TRBJ2-7
abundance: NA
CDR3aa: CSAIGGISYEQYF

v_gene: TRBV4-2
j_gene: TRBJ2-3
abundance: NA
CDR3aa: CASSQKRGTGTQYF

v_gene: TRBV29-1
j_gene: TRBJ2-7
abundance: few
CDR3aa: CSAGDGNYEQYF

v_gene: TRBV25-1
j_gene: NA
abundance: NA
CDR3aa: CADQGEDYEQYF

v_gene: TRBV4-1
j_gene: TRBJ2-1
abundance: NA
CDR3aa: CASSQTSWEQFF

v_gene: TRBV29-1
j_gene: TRBJ2-1
abundance: NA
CDR3aa: CSVEVGGVNEQFF

v_gene: TRBV5-1
j_gene: TRBJ2-3
abundance: NA
CDR3aa: CASSLGEATDTQYF

v_gene: TRBV7-9
j_gene: TRBJ1-1
abundance: NA
CDR3aa: CASSDRPAGVNTEAFF

v_gene: TRBV2
j_gene: TRBJ1-2
abundance: NA
CDR3aa: CATGQSRNYGYTF

v_gene: TRBV7-8
j_gene: TRBJ1-2
abundance: once
CDR3aa: CASSLDRDGEYYGYTF

v_gene: TRBV4-3
j_gene: TRBJ2-3
abundance: NA
CDR3aa: CASSQRSMTGAVTDTQYF

v_gene: TRBV20-1
j_gene: TRBJ2-1
abundance: few
CDR3aa: CSARGLESSYNEQFF

v_gene: TRBV24-1
j_gene: TRBJ2-5
abundance: few
CDR3aa: CATSDSAPVLTYQETQYF

v_gene: TRBV11-1
j_gene: TRBJ2-7
abundance: NA
CDR3aa: CASCRQTGYEQYF

v_gene: TRBV7-9
j_gene: TRBJ2-1
abundance: NA
CDR3aa: CASSFGLAGVDEQFF

v_gene: TRBV15
j_gene: TRBJ2-7
abundance: NA
CDR3aa: CATSLHRTGGYEQYF

v_gene: TRBV7-8
j_gene: TRBJ2-7
abundance: NA
CDR3aa: CASSGDGHEQYF

v_gene: TRBV12-3/TRBV12-4
j_gene: TRBJ1-2
abundance: NA
CDR3aa: CASSWDRGVRGYTF

v_gene: TRBV10-3
j_gene: TRBJ2-7
abundance: NA
CDR3aa: CAIGGSYNYEQYF

v_gene: TRBV18
j_gene: TRBJ2-7
abundance: NA
CDR3aa: CASSQTDRDNEQYF